This record concerns one TCR beta chain sequence. Its antigen remains unidentified. These data come from a study of shared clonotypes between healthy human individuals. The assay ran at deep level. The table came from immunoSEQ multiplex PCR; TCRdb's copy has only in-frame clones and leaves some out. Here the sample spans fewer than 1.8 million clones, approximately 98.5% being singletons. The CDR3 loop spans 14 amino acids. V lost 5 bases to trimming and J lost 5 bases; unmatched junction nucleotides: 2. From germline, CDR1 is SGHNT and CDR2 YENEEA. General study results and limits: Relative to their counterparts shared across all four donors, non-shared clonotypes exhibited diminished generation probabilities.

The chain uses TRBV11-3 and TRBJ2-2; 10 bases match TRBD2. The sequenced material came from naive CD4+ T cells sorted from blood. The subset here: CD45RA+ positively selected. The sequence came from a man aged 25 to 40 in good health. The CDR3 is CASSNSGRTGELFF. Here the CDR3 DNA reads TGTGCCAGCAGCAATAGCGGGAGGACCGGGGAGCTGTTTTTT.